The present T cell receptor (beta chain) was sequenced within a study of OX40 agonist ivuxolimab in advanced cancers. This table comes from immunoSEQ multiplex PCR, and its TCRdb copy is limited to in-frame clones, with some not included. The top ten clones hold 9.1% of a sample with approximately 33,000 clones, 89% of them seen once. The CDR3 runs to 12 residues. Trimming removed 4 bases from V and 7 bases from J, with 8 bases in between. Germline CDR1 SGHNT, CDR2 YYREEE (reference sequence). At cycle 4 day 1, cycle 7 day 1, and baseline, blood was sampled. Specimen: CD4+ or CD8+ T cells sorted from blood, collected in a trial of the OX40 agonist ivuxolimab. This clonotype was obtained from an adult with an advanced solid tumor such as melanoma, head and neck, liver or kidney cancer. V is TRBV5-4 and J is TRBJ2-2, with D unresolved. Here the CDR3 DNA reads TGTGCCAGCAGCCAGTCGGGCGGGGAGCTGTTTTTT. This gives the protein CASSQSGGELFF.